Each of the 2 T cell receptor beta chains below was sequenced from the same sample in a study of OX40 agonist ivuxolimab in advanced cancers. The assay was immunoSEQ multiplex PCR, and TCRdb's table has in-frame clones only and misses some. The table has approximately 61,000 clones, approximately 78% seen once. This specimen was CD4+ or CD8+ T cells sorted from blood, taken in a trial of the OX40 agonist ivuxolimab. The receptors derive from an adult with an advanced solid tumor such as melanoma, head and neck, liver or kidney cancer.

This sequence joins TRBV7-3 and TRBJ2-7; either TRBD1 or TRBD2 may fit D (5 bases each). Deletions cut 1 base from V and 4 bases from J, with 14 bases between. The germline gives CDR1 SGHTA, CDR2 FQGTGA. The CDR3 runs 15 residues. CDR3 in DNA: TGTGCCAGCAGCTTAAGGGGGAAGGAGCAATACGAGCAGTACGTC. It yields the protein CASSLRGKEQYEQYV.

This chain uses TRBV14 with TRBJ2-2; 8 bases align to TRBD2. The CDR3 spans 15 residues. The V segment lost 2 bases and the J segment 5 bases; nucleotides outside the gene matches: 4. CDR1 SGHDN and CDR2 FVKESK come from the germline V gene. The CDR3 loop is CASSQRTSRTGELFF. For the CDR3, the DNA is TGTGCCAGCAGCCAACGGACTAGCAGGACCGGGGAGCTGTTTTTT.